One sample yielded the 26 T cell receptor beta chains listed below, sequenced in a study of T cells in Graves' hyperthyroidism and ophthalmopathy. Researchers amplified the TCR beta CDR3 regions from RNA transcripts. First-round RT-PCR targeting the TCR CDR3 was performed with the HTBI primer set. TCRdb reprocessed the multiplex PCR reads with MiXCR, giving one entry per CDR3 protein. The table records about 500,000 distinct CDR3 sequences, about 15% of them present only once. Sequenced input: blood. These receptors all stem from a woman in her 30s with Graves' ophthalmopathy.

This clonotype was counted only a few times. The chain links TRBV7-2 to TRBJ1-2, with D maybe TRBD1 (6 bases). Germline V gene data show CDR1 as SGHTA and CDR2 as FQGNSA. The V end was cut by 2 bases, the J end by 14 bases, with 24 bases between. The CDR3 contains 15 residues. The CDR3 sequence: CASSLNGGWTDPGTF. CDR3 DNA sequence: TGTGCCAGCAGCTTAAATGGGGGTTGGACAGACCCGGGGACCTTC.

Of note for this clonotype: An end of the junction differs from the germline gene, which may be a read error. This chain links TRBV5-4 with TRBJ2-7; possibly TRBD2 for D (5 bases). CDR1 and CDR2 (germline): SGHNT, YYREEE (reference sequence). The CDR3 has 13 residues. The CDR3 coding sequence is TGTGCCAGCAGCCCGCGGGCCGACTACGGGCAGTACTTC. Translation: CASSPRADYGQYF.

This clonotype was observed many times. This sequence joins TRBV27 and TRBJ2-1; 8 nucleotides line up with TRBD2. Germline V lookup: CDR1 MNHEY, CDR2 SMNVEV (reference sequence). The V gene end was trimmed by 5 bases and the J gene end by 4 bases; junction bases not matched to a gene: 7. This CDR3 comprises 15 residues. The CDR3 loop is CASSRKRGQYNEQFF. The CDR3 nucleotides are TGTGCCAGCAGTCGAAAGCGGGGGCAATACAATGAGCAGTTCTTC.

The genes are TRBV20-1 and TRBJ2-5, with 7 nucleotides matching TRBD2. The CDR3 extends over 15 amino acids. V dropped 1 base and J dropped 2; count of bases not matched to a gene: 7. Germline V gene data show CDR1 as DFQATT and CDR2 as SNEGSKA (reference sequence). The CDR3, as DNA: TGCAGTGCTAGAGTCTCTAGCGGACTACAAGAGACCCAGTACTTC. This encodes CSARVSSGLQETQYF.

The rearrangement joins TRBV20-1 to TRBJ2-7; 9 nucleotides match TRBD2. Germline CDR1 is DFQATT and CDR2 is SNEGSKA (reference sequence). V shed 2 bases and J 1 base; nucleotides not matched to a gene: 9. The CDR3 runs 16 residues. CDR3 bases: TGCAGTGCTAGACAAAGCGGGAGGCCTTTTTCCTACGAGCAGTACTTC. This codes for CSARQSGRPFSYEQYF.

This clonotype has at least ten counts. This chain joins TRBV7-3 and TRBJ2-1, with 9 bases lining up with TRBD2. In germline, CDR1 is SGHTA, CDR2 FQGTGA. Trimming took 0 bases from V and 4 from J; bases not matched to a gene: 1. This CDR3 has 15 amino acids. The CDR3 here is CASSLTAGGYNEQFF. In DNA, the CDR3 is TGTGCCAGCAGCTTAACGGCGGGAGGGTACAATGAGCAGTTCTTC.

This rearrangement joins TRBV9 to TRBJ2-7; 7 bases match TRBD2. The V segment lost 3 bases and the J segment 3 bases; nucleotides outside the gene matches: 9. CDR1 SGDLS and CDR2 YYNGEE come from the germline V gene. There are 15 residues in the CDR3. CDR3 residues: CASSASLGGDYEQYF. CDR3 nucleotide sequence: TGTGCCAGCAGCGCATCTCTGGGGGGGGACTACGAGCAGTACTTC.

The table lists this clonotype with many counts. The V and J genes are TRBV7-2 and TRBJ2-1; a weak D match, TRBD2 (6 bases). The length of the CDR3 is 15 residues. Germline V CDR1 and CDR2: SGHTA, FQGNSA. V was shortened by 2 bases and J by 8 bases, with 16 bases between the two germline ends. DNA for the CDR3: TGTGCCAGCAGCTTAACCCGGGACTCCCCCCATGAGCAGTTCTTC. This codes for CASSLTRDSPHEQFF.

This clonotype was counted ten times or more. This chain connects TRBV18 to TRBJ1-1; no clear D. CDR1 is KGHSH, CDR2 LQKENI, per germline. This CDR3 has 13 amino acids. V lost 3 bases, J lost 8 bases, and 13 bases lay in between. CDR3 coding DNA: TGTGCCAGCTCACCGTCGAAGAGCGAGGAAGCTTTCTTT. Translated, it gives CASSPSKSEEAFF.

V and J are TRBV20-1 and TRBJ2-3, with TRBD2 matching over 8 bases. Germline values: CDR1 DFQATT, CDR2 SNEGSKA (reference sequence). V dropped 5 bases and J dropped 0; count of bases not matched to a gene: 4. This CDR3 is 14 amino acids long. The chain's CDR3 is CSARLALSTDTQYF. The CDR3 region has the DNA TGCAGTGCTCGACTAGCGCTAAGCACAGATACGCAGTATTTT.

The chain is built from TRBV28 and TRBJ2-1, with D unresolved. Between the trimmed V and J ends, which lost 5 bases and 8 bases, there was a span of 7 bases. The CDR3 extends over 11 amino acids. Looked up from germline, CDR1 is MDHEN and CDR2 is SYDVKM. Here the CDR3 reads CASSPHHEQFF. The CDR3 DNA reads as TGTGCCAGCAGTCCCCACCATGAGCAGTTCTTC.

This clonotype has just a few counts. The V call is TRBV20-1, the J call TRBJ1-6, with TRBD1 identical over 9 bases. Germline V CDR1 and CDR2: DFQATT, SNEGSKA (reference sequence). The V and J ends lost 4 bases and 9 bases, in that order; junction bases with no gene match: 7. The CDR3 has 14 amino acids. CDR3 in DNA: TGCAGTGCTATCGTACAGGGGGCAATTTCACCCCTCCACTTT. Translating gives CSAIVQGAISPLHF.

This sequence joins TRBV28 and TRBJ2-1; a possible D gene is TRBD1 (6 bases). The V and J ends lost 4 bases and 0 bases respectively, with 10 bases between them. The CDR3 contains 15 residues. Germline CDR1 is MDHEN and CDR2 is SYDVKM. The CDR3 bases are TGTGCCAGCAGTTCCGGGACACACTCCTACAATGAGCAGTTCTTC. Protein: CASSSGTHSYNEQFF.

This clonotype has a handful of counts. V is TRBV24-1 and J is TRBJ2-5; D is perhaps TRBD1 (6 bases). CDR1 is KGHDR and CDR2 is SFDVKD in the germline V gene. The V and J ends lost 1 base and 2 bases respectively, with 10 bases between them. The CDR3 consists of 15 residues. CDR3 loop: CATSDFGQGQETQYF. CDR3 DNA sequence: TGTGCCACCAGTGATTTTGGCCAGGGGCAAGAGACCCAGTACTTC.

The chain links TRBV5-1 to TRBJ1-2, with D possibly TRBD1 on 5 matching bases. Per the germline V gene, CDR1 is SGHRS and CDR2 is YFSETQ. Trimming took 0 bases from V and 8 from J, leaving 26 bases between them. CDR3 size: 18 residues. As DNA, the CDR3 is TGCGCCAGCAGCTTGGCCTCAGGGTCCACCCAATTCGCCGGCGGCTACACCTTC. Its translation is CASSLASGSTQFAGGYTF.

The J gene is TRBJ2-2, the V gene TRBV15; unclear D gene. Trimming took 5 bases from V and 5 from J, leaving 12 bases between them. The CDR3 is 14 residues long. In germline, CDR1 is LNHNV, CDR2 YYDKDF (reference sequence). The CDR3 reads CATSPAYQTGELFF. CDR3 nucleotide sequence: TGTGCCACCAGCCCGGCCTACCAGACCGGGGAGCTGTTTTTT. The full variable domain, with the rest looked up from reference TRBV15 and TRBJ2-2, is DAMVIQNPRYQVTQFGKPVTLSCSQTLNHNVMYWYQQKSSQAPKLLFHYYDKDFNNEADTPDNFQSRRPNTSFCFLDIRSPGLGDTAMYLCATSPAYQTGELFFGEGSRLTVL.

This clonotype was seen only a few times. CDR3 sequence: CASSSGQGAIYEQYF. DNA of the CDR3: TGTGCCAGCAGCTCGGGACAGGGGGCCATATACGAGCAGTACTTC. The chain is built from TRBV7-2 and TRBJ2-7, with 12 bases fitting TRBD1. V was pared by 4 bases and J by 4 bases, with 5 bases of the junction left unmatched. This CDR3 has 15 residues. Germline CDR1 and CDR2: SGHTA and FQGNSA.

The table lists this clonotype with many counts. The chain combines TRBV24-1 with TRBJ2-2; no firm D call. Germline V gene sequence: CDR1 KGHDR, CDR2 SFDVKD. The CDR3 contains 17 residues. V shed 4 bases and J shed 0 bases, with 14 bases lying between them. The CDR3 sequence is CATSDPRPSTNTGELFF. Written as DNA, the CDR3 is TGTGCCACCAGTGACCCCCGGCCATCCACGAACACCGGGGAGCTGTTTTTT.

The gene calls are TRBV5-5 and TRBJ2-2, with 9 bases aligning to TRBD2. The CDR3 covers 16 residues. V was pared by 4 bases and J by 2 bases, with 6 bases of the junction left unmatched. Germline assignment: CDR1 SGHKS and CDR2 YYEKEE (reference sequence). The CDR3 coding sequence is TGTGCCAGCAGCCTCCTAGCGGGATCCAACACCGGGGAGCTGTTTTTT. This encodes CASSLLAGSNTGELFF. Filled out from reference TRBV5-5 and TRBJ2-2, the complete variable domain reads DAGVTQSPTHLIKTRGQQVTLRCSPISGHKSVSWYQQVLGQGPQFIFQYYEKEERGRGNFPDRFSARQFPNYSSELNVNALLLGDSALYLCASSLLAGSNTGELFFGEGSRLTVL.

This chain joins TRBV6-1 and TRBJ2-7; TRBD1 matches 7 bases. Germline V CDR1 and CDR2: MNHNS, SASEGT. The CDR3 contains 15 residues. V gave up 6 bases and J gave up 1 base; unmatched junction bases: 9. The CDR3 bases are TGTGCCAGCAGAAACGACAGGGCCCAATCCTACGAGCAGTACTTC. Translating it yields CASRNDRAQSYEQYF.

This chain connects TRBV3-1 to TRBJ2-7; 10 bases are shared with TRBD2. CDR1 and CDR2 (germline): LGHDT, YNNKEL (reference sequence). The CDR3 covers 17 residues. Trimming removed 0 bases from V and 5 bases from J; junction bases left unmatched: 10. The CDR3 bases are TGTGCCAGCAGCCAAGATCGGGCTAGCGGGAGTCCGGACGAGCAGTACTTC. As protein: CASSQDRASGSPDEQYF.

This clonotype was seen a handful of times. The chain joins TRBV2 to TRBJ2-1, with D hard to call. Trimming stripped 6 bases from V and 6 bases from J, with 12 bases between. Germline V lookup: CDR1 SNHLY, CDR2 FYNNEI. The length of the CDR3 is 13 residues. The CDR3 DNA sequence: TGTGCCAGCAGCCCCGGGCGAATCAATGAGCAGTTCTTC. Translating it yields CASSPGRINEQFF.

This clonotype appeared many times. The rearrangement joins TRBV18 to TRBJ2-7, with TRBD1 matching 7 bases. CDR1 is KGHSH and CDR2 is LQKENI in the germline V gene. The V and J ends lost 2 bases and 7 bases, in that order; junction bases with no gene match: 5. The CDR3 extends over 13 amino acids. The CDR3 nucleotides are TGTGCCAGCTCACCAGACAGGGTTCTGGAGCAGTACTTC. It specifies CASSPDRVLEQYF.

The sample holds many counts of this clonotype. The chain couples TRBV29-1 to TRBJ2-1; 7 bases are a match to TRBD1. CDR3 length: 14 residues. Per germline, CDR1 SQVTM and CDR2 ANQGSEA. V was pared by 5 bases and J by 0 bases, with 4 bases of the junction left unmatched. The CDR3 coding sequence is TGCAGCGTTTCGGGACAGAGCTCCTACAATGAGCAGTTCTTC. The encoded protein is CSVSGQSSYNEQFF.

This clonotype was observed at least ten times. The chain couples TRBV20-1 to TRBJ2-5; 7 bases agree with TRBD2. V was clipped by 5 bases and J by 5 bases; unmatched bases: 14. The CDR3 is 15 residues long. The V gene's germline CDR1 is DFQATT and CDR2 SNEGSKA (reference sequence). The CDR3 region is CSAFPSAGKRETQYF. The CDR3 DNA reads as TGCAGTGCTTTCCCCTCAGCGGGGAAACGGGAGACCCAGTACTTC.

This clonotype was seen just once. J is TRBJ2-7 and V is TRBV7-2; 7 positions match TRBD1. The V and J ends lost 5 bases and 6 bases, in that order; junction bases with no gene match: 16. CDR3 size: 16 residues. Germline assignment: CDR1 SGHTA and CDR2 FQGNSA. The CDR3 DNA is TGTGCCAGCAGCCAATTGACAGGGAAGTTTGTAAGCGAGCAGTACTTC. Translating it yields CASSQLTGKFVSEQYF.